This TCR beta chain was sequenced for a study of shared clonotypes between healthy human individuals (dated by TCRdb to 2018 to 2021). In the study overall: The cohort included three men and a couple of women between 18 and 49 years of age. Per donor, three plates each were used for CD4 naive and CD4 memory, two for CD8 naive, and one for CD8 memory. The study deeply sequenced blood TCR repertoires of about 5 healthy adults to estimate repertoire size and the extent of clonotype sharing between individuals. Different laboratories and diverse techniques were used to prepare libraries and sequence TCR repertoires, to increase sequencing depth and limit assay-specific biases. Per donor, leukapheresis produced somewhere between about 0.94 and 10 billion PBMCs.

Donors were healthy HIV-negative adults with no recently reported acute infections or vaccinations. Only Caucasian adults living in Nashville, Tennessee, USA were represented among the donors. CD4+ T cells were enriched through magnetic negative selection, after which naive cells were positively selected on CD45RA and the remaining negative fraction served as the memory subset. Blood was collected by leukapheresis, and PBMCs were isolated by Ficoll-Histopaque density gradient centrifugation and then cryopreserved in liquid nitrogen vapor phase. Analytical flow cytometry was used to check the purity and quantity of each magnetically sorted T cell population. Genomic DNA was isolated from each sorted fraction and quantified by UV absorbance on a Nanodrop 2000c. TCR CDR3 regions were amplified from genomic DNA by multiplex PCR using the deep immunoSEQ assay. For each cell subset, the extracted genomic DNA was distributed evenly across all wells of several immunoSEQ 96-well plates, and each plate served as one replicate. For sorted subsets, around 200 ng genomic DNA, equal to 30,000 to 35,000 T cell genomes, was loaded into each replicate PCR. Purified libraries were quantified with a Qubit 3.0 fluorometer, sized on a Bioanalyzer 2100, and re-quantified with the KAPA Library Quantification kit. Every immunoSEQ 96-well plate was sequenced on a separate single-read 150-cycle Illumina NextSeq 550 flow cell. Per the source publication's procedure: The immunoSEQ output contained only junctional sequences without quality scores, so filtering could not match that applied to full-length reads. Sequences were annotated with PyIR, a Python wrapper for IgBLAST v1.9, using IMGT germline references to assign V/J genes and CDR3. Reads with weak V/J assignments (E-value above 1e-6), missing CDR3, stop codons, out-of-frame junctions, or ambiguous translated residues were removed. V3J clonotypes were defined as sequences sharing an identical inferred V gene, J gene, and CDR3 amino acid sequence. Percentage overlap between repertoires was calculated by dividing the number of shared unique clonotypes by the size of the smaller repertoire. Three approaches were used to assess repertoire richness: RTK rarefaction, the Chao1 estimator, and Recon v2.1 estimates of unobserved clonotypes. For all TCRbeta clonotypes obtained by the gDNA method from a few donors, generation probabilities were computed with OLGA. TCRdb re-hosts the immuneACCESS table, in-frame sequences only. Its copies lack some clones; in the studies checked, an unresolved V gene accounts for under half of them, and the cause for the rest is not known. V, J and clone size derive from that table, while D and trimming were established from the DNA sequence. Recorded for this sample are 300,000 to 400,000 clones; roughly 70% of them occurred a single time. 10% to 13% of the sample comes from the top ten.

Study-wide findings and limitations: Naive subsets generally had larger estimated clonotype richness than memory subsets. Even with the large sequencing depth, rarefaction of the sorted-subset datasets indicated that sequencing was incomplete. Sampling was restricted to blood, and TCR repertoires in tissue are likely to differ from TCR repertoires in blood. Across a few donors, about 5% of naive CD4, approximately 4% of naive CD8, about 2.3% of memory CD4, and 0.4% of memory CD8 clonotypes were shared. Based on pairwise subsampling, the degree of clonotype sharing among donors was expected to be affected by sequencing depth. Compared with non-shared clonotypes, the clonotypes found in all four sorted-subset donors had higher generation probabilities. The small number of donors limited the genetic and exposure-history diversity represented.

Here V drops 5 bases and J drops 4 bases, and the junction holds 7 bases not matched to any gene. The CDR3 numbers 14 residues from cysteine through phenylalanine. Of all the DNA, just the CDR3 is kept, 42 bases in frame from base 1. CDR1 and CDR2 are read off the germline V gene as SGHTA and FQGNSA. As for this clone: What this receptor recognizes is not known. One base away there is no much larger clone; base qualities are not given.

This TCR came from a man aged 25 to 40 in good health. The sequenced sample was memory CD4+ T cells sorted from blood. Sample cell subset or site, as interpreted from the label and publication: CD45RA-negative fraction. The chain links TRBV7-2 with TRBJ1-2; 7 nucleotides in the junction match TRBD1. CDR3 region: CASSRGGQTYGYTF. Read as DNA, the sequence is TGTGCCAGCAGCCGAGGGGGACAGACCTATGGCTACACCTTC.